This T cell receptor (beta chain) was captured by sequencing in a study of T-cell reconstitution after alpha-beta-depleted transplantation in children. Deletions cut 0 bases from V and 1 base from J, with 10 bases between. Looked up from germline, CDR1 is SGHRS and CDR2 is YFSETQ. The CDR3 has 15 amino acids. This clonotype was recorded at least ten times. Researchers prepared the TCRbeta library using unique molecular identifiers, the study reports. TCRdb re-called the PCR reads with MiXCR, one entry per CDR3 protein. The sample consists of hundreds of thousands of distinct CDR3 sequences, around 12% of them appearing once.

This specimen consisted of PBMCs from the stem cell graft donor, obtained from the stem cell graft. The clonotype comes from a human donor who donated a stem cell graft to a child with acute lymphoblastic leukemia. V gene TRBV5-1 combines with J gene TRBJ2-5; D is unclear. The CDR3 sequence: CASSLAGQTQETQYF. The CDR3 nucleotides are TGCGCCAGCAGCTTGGCCGGCCAGACCCAAGAGACCCAGTACTTC. Complete variable domain (other parts from reference TRBV5-1 and TRBJ2-5): KAGVTQTPRYLIKTRGQQVTLSCSPISGHRSVSWYQQTPGQGLQFLFEYFSETQRNKGNFPGRFSGRQFSNSRSEMNVSTLELGDSALYLCASSLAGQTQETQYFGPGTRLLVL.